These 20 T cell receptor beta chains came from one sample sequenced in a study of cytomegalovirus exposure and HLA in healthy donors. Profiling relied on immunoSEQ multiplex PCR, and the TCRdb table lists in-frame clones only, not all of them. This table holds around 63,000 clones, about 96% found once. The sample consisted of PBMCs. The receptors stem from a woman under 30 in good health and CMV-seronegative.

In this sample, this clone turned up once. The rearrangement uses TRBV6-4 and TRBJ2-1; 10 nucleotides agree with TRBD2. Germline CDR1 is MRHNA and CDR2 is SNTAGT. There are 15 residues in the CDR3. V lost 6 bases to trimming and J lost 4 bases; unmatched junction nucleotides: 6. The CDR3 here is CASSATSGEYNEQFF. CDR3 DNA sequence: TGTGCCAGCAGCGCCACTAGCGGGGAATACAATGAGCAGTTCTTC.

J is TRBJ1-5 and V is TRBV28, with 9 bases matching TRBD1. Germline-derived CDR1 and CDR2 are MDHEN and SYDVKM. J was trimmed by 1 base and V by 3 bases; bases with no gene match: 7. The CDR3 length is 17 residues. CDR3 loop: CASSFPRDRESNQPQHF. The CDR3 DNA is TGTGCCAGCAGTTTTCCGCGGGACAGGGAGAGCAATCAGCCCCAGCATTTT.

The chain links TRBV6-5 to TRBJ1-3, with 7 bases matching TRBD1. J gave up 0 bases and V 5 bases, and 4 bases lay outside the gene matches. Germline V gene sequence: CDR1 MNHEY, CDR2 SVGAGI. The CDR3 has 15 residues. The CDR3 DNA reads TGTGCCAGCAGTCCATGGACAGGCTCTGGAAACACCATATATTTT. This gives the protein CASSPWTGSGNTIYF.

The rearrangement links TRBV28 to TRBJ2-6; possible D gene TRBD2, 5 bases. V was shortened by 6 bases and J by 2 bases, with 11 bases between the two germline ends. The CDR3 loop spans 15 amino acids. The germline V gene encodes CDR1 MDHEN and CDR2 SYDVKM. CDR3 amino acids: CASSPDGAGANVLTF. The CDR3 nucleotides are TGTGCCAGCAGCCCCGACGGGGCTGGGGCCAACGTCCTGACTTTC.

The CDR3 region is CASPLQGFPDTQYF. For the CDR3, the DNA is TGTGCCAGCCCCCTACAGGGGTTCCCAGATACGCAGTATTTT. The chain recombines TRBV27 with TRBJ2-3, with 7 bases lining up with TRBD1. V shed 8 bases, J shed 4 bases, and the junction held 9 bases outside the gene matches. The CDR3 length is 14 residues. The germline V gene encodes CDR1 MNHEY and CDR2 SMNVEV (reference sequence).

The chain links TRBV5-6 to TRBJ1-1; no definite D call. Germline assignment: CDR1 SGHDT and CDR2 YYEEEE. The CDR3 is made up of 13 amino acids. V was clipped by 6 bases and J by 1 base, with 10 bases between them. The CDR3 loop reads CASTKQRNTEAFF. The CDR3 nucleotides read TGTGCCAGCACAAAACAGAGGAACACTGAAGCTTTCTTT.

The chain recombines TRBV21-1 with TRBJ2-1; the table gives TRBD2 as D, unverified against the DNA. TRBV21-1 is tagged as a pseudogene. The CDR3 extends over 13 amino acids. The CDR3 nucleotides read TGTGCCAGCAGCAAATCGGGGGGACACGAGCAGTTCTTC. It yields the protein CASSKSGGHEQFF.

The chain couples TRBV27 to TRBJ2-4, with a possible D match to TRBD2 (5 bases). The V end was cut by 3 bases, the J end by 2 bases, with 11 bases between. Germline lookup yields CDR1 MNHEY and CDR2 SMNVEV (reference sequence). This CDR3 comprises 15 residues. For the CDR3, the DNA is TGTGCCAGCAGTTTCGAGAGGGAAACCAAAAACATTCAGTACTTC. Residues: CASSFERETKNIQYF.

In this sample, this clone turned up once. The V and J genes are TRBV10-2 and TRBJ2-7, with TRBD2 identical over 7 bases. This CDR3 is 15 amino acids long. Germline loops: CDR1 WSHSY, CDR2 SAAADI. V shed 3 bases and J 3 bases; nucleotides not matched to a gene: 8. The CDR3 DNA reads TGCGCCAGCAGTGACGGACGGGCGGGGGACTACGAGCAGTACTTC. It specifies CASSDGRAGDYEQYF.

CDR3 sequence (DNA): TGTGCCAGCAGCGTCGGGACTAGCGGGCGGTACGAGCAGTACTTC. It is translated as CASSVGTSGRYEQYF. V is TRBV9 and J is TRBJ2-7, with 12 bases fitting TRBD2. Losses at the gene ends were 2 bases for V and 4 bases for J; bases not matched to a gene: 4. CDR3 length: 15 amino acids. Germline CDR1 reads SGDLS; CDR2 reads YYNGEE.

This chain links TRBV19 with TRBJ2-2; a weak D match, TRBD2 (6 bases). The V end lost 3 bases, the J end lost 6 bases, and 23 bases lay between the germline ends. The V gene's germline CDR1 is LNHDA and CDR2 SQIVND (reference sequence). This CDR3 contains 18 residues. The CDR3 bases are TGTGCCAGTAGTATTTCGCCTCATGTGGAGGGGAGAGCCGGGGAGCTGTTTTTT. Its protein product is CASSISPHVEGRAGELFF.

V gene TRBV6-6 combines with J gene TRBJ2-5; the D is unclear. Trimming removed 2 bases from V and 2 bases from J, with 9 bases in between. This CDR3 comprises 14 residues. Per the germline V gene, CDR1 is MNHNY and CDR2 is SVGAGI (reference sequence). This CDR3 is CASSYVGSQETQYF. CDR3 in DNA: TGTGCCAGCAGTTACGTGGGCAGTCAAGAGACCCAGTACTTC.

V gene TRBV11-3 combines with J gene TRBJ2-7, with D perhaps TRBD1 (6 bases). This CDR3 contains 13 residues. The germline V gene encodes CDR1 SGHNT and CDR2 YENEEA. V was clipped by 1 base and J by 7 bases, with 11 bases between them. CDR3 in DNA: TGTGCCAGCAGCTTAGCCCCGAGGGGGGAGCAGTACTTC. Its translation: CASSLAPRGEQYF.

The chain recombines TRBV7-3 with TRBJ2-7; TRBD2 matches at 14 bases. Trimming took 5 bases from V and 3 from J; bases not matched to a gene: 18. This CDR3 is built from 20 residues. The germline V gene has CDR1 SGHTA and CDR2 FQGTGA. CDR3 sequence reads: CASSQRGTSGGHKVRYEQYF. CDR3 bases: TGTGCCAGCAGCCAAAGGGGGACTAGCGGGGGCCATAAGGTACGCTACGAGCAGTACTTC.

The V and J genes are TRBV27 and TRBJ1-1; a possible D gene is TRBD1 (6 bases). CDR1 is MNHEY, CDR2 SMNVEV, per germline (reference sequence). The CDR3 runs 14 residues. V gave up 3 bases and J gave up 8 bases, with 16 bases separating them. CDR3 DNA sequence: TGTGCCAGCAGTTTGAACGGGGCAGGGGTGGAAGCTTTCTTT. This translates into CASSLNGAGVEAFF.

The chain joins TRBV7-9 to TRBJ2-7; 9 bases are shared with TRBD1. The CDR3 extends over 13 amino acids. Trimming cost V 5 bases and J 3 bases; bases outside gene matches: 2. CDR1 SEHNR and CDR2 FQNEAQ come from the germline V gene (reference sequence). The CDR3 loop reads CASSGTGRYEQYF. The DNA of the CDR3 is TGTGCCAGCAGCGGGACAGGGCGCTACGAGCAGTACTTC.

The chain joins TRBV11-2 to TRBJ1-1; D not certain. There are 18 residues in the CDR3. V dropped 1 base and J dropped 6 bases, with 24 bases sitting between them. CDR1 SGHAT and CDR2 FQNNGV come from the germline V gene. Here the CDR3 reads CASSLVGRVGPAGPEAFF. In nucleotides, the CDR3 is TGTGCCAGCAGCTTAGTTGGGAGGGTAGGACCCGCCGGGCCTGAAGCTTTCTTT. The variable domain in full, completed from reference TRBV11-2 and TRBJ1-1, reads EAGVAQSPRYKIIEKRQSVAFWCNPISGHATLYWYQQILGQGPKLLIQFQNNGVVDDSQLPKDRFSAERLKGVDSTLKIQPAKLEDSAVYLCASSLVGRVGPAGPEAFFGQGTRLTVV.

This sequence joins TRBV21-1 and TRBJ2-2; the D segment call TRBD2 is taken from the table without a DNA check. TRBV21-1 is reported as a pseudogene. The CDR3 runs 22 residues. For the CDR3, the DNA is TGTGCCAGCAGCAAAGGGCCCCGACTAGCGGGAGAGGGAAATACGAACACCGGGGAGCTGTTTTTT. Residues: CASSKGPRLAGEGNTNTGELFF.

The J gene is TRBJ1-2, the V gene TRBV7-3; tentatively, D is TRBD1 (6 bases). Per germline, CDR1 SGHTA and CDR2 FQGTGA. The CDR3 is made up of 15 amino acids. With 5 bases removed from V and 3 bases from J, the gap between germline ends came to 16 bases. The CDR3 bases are TGTGCCAGCAGCCCAGGCAGGGGCGCAGACTATGGCTACACCTTC. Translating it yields CASSPGRGADYGYTF.

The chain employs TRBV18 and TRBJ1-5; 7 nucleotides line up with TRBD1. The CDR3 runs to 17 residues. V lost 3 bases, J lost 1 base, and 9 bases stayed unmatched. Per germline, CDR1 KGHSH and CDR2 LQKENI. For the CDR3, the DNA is TGTGCCAGCTCACCCGGCGCCGGGACAGCGAGCAATCAGCCCCAGCATTTT. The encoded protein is CASSPGAGTASNQPQHF.